The rows below give T cell receptor beta chains drawn from one sample of a study of early T cells in non-severe SARS-CoV-2 infection. TCRdb reanalysed the 5' RACE reads using MiXCR and keeps one entry per CDR3 protein. The repertoire includes 68,000 or so distinct CDR3 sequences, roughly 10% of them detected once, and around 6.4% sits in the top ten. Sequenced input: whole blood. The receptors come from an adult who was a healthcare worker with PCR-confirmed SARS-CoV-2 infection or an uninfected control (not recorded which). Both conserved end residues are part of each CDR3. The order of the fields is D gene, J gene, clone size, V gene, CDR3 protein, CDR3 DNA. A D gene is named only where the DNA matches it firmly. Clone size is shown for a subset of rows, as once, few, many or a class of expanded clone.

. | TRBJ2-1 | many | TRBV20-1 | CSAVRDSSSYNEQFF | TGCAGTGCTGTACGGGACTCTAGCTCCTACAATGAGCAGTTCTTC
. | TRBJ1-3 | few | TRBV10-2 | CASSVGVQISGNTIYF | TGCGCCAGCAGTGTAGGAGTACAGATCTCTGGAAACACCATATATTTT
. | TRBJ2-7 | many | TRBV19 | CATRVPWEQYF | TGTGCCACCAGGGTGCCCTGGGAGCAGTACTTC
. | TRBJ1-1 | many | TRBV4-3 | CASSQSFPDTEAFF | TGCGCCAGCAGCCAATCTTTCCCGGACACTGAAGCTTTCTTT
. | TRBJ2-7 | . | TRBV5-1 | CASSLAADWDEQYF | TGCGCCAGCAGCTTGGCAGCGGATTGGGACGAGCAGTACTTC
. | TRBJ1-1 | many | TRBV3-1 | CASSQSRVSTEAFF | TGTGCCAGCAGCCAAAGCAGGGTTAGCACTGAAGCTTTCTTT
TRBD2 | TRBJ2-3 | few | TRBV5-5 | CASSGGLAGGTDTQYF | TGTGCCAGCAGCGGGGGACTAGCGGGAGGGACAGATACGCAGTATTTT
. | TRBJ1-2 | few | TRBV7-9 | CASSSYRGRQAYGYTF | TGTGCCAGCAGCTCTTACCGCGGTAGACAGGCCTATGGCTACACCTTC
TRBD2 | TRBJ2-5 | few | TRBV20-1 | CSVLAGLEETQYF | TGCAGTGTTCTAGCGGGACTAGAAGAGACCCAGTACTTC
. | TRBJ2-1 | many | TRBV7-2 | CASSPDFGVTYNEQFF | TGTGCCAGCAGCCCAGACTTCGGCGTAACCTACAATGAGCAGTTCTTC
. | TRBJ2-7 | many | TRBV25-1 | CASRGGREQKNSYEQYF | TGTGCCAGCAGGGGCGGACGGGAACAAAAAAACTCCTACGAGCAGTACTTC
TRBD1 | TRBJ1-6 | . | TRBV5-1 | CASSRTGGNSPLHF | TGCGCCAGCAGCCGGACAGGGGGGAATTCACCCCTCCACTTT
. | TRBJ2-5 | . | TRBV20-1 | CSALLSNFETQYF | TGCAGTGCCCTACTTAGTAACTTCGAGACCCAGTACTTC
. | TRBJ2-5 | . | TRBV11-2 | CASSPTQETQYF | TGTGCCAGCAGCCCGACGCAAGAGACCCAGTACTTC
. | TRBJ2-4 | . | TRBV5-5 | CASSDIRKNIQYF | TGTGCCAGCAGCGACATCCGAAAAAACATTCAGTACTTC
. | TRBJ2-1 | . | TRBV7-9 | CASSWDYNEQFF | TGTGCCAGCAGCTGGGACTACAATGAGCAGTTCTTC
TRBD2 | TRBJ2-2 | few | TRBV5-1 | CASSTSGTNTGELFF | TGCGCCAGCAGCACTAGCGGGACTAACACCGGGGAGCTGTTTTTT
. | TRBJ2-7 | many | TRBV20-1 | CSARGPFYEQYF | TGCAGTGCTAGAGGGCCATTCTACGAGCAGTACTTC
. | TRBJ1-1 | few | TRBV11-2 | CASRTGGGAFF | TGTGCCAGCCGGACCGGGGGCGGAGCTTTCTTT
TRBD1 | TRBJ2-7 | few | TRBV12-3/TRBV12-4 | CASSPGRDRAHEQYF | TGTGCCAGCAGTCCCGGTAGGGACAGGGCCCACGAGCAGTACTTC
. | TRBJ1-4 | few | TRBV6-6 | CASSLVDREKLFF | TGTGCCAGCAGTCTAGTCGACAGAGAAAAACTGTTTTTT
. | TRBJ2-5 | . | TRBV20-1 | CSHMRRQETQYF | TGCAGCCACATGCGGAGACAAGAGACCCAGTACTTC
. | TRBJ2-3 | many | TRBV2 | CASKLLQGPDTQYF | TGTGCCAGCAAGCTCTTACAGGGCCCAGATACGCAGTATTTT
. | TRBJ1-1 | . | TRBV21-1 | CASSNHHRVYIFFPFSTEAFF | TGTGCCAGCAGTAACCACCACAGGGTATATATTTTTTTTCCGTTTTCCACTGAAGCTTTCTTT